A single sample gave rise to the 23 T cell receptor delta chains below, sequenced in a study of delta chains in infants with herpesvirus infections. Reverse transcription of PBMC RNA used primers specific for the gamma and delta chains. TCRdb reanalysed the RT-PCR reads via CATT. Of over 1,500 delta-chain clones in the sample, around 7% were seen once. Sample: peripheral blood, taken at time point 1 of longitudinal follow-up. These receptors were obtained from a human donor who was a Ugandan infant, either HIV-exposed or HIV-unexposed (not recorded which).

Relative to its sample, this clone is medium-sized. CDR3 bases: TGTGCTTATAGGACCAACCTTCCTCCAGGAGGACCTGGGGGATACAGGCCCGATAAACTCATCTTT. It translates to CAYRTNLPPGGPGGYRPDKLIF. This chain joins TRAV38-2/DV8 and TRDJ1, with 11 nucleotides matching TRDD3. Trimming took 3 bases from V and 3 from J; bases not matched to a gene: 25. In germline, CDR1 is TSESDYY, CDR2 QEAYKQQN. The length of the CDR3 is 22 residues.

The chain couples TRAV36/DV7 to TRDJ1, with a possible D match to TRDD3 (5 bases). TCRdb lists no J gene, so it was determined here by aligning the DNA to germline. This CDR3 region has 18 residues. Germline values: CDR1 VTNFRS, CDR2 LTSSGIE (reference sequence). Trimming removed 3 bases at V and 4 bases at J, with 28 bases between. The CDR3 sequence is CAVGSPGQSPGRVDKLIF. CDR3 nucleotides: TGTGCTGTGGGTTCCCCGGGCCAATCTCCTGGGCGGGTCGATAAACTCATCTTT.

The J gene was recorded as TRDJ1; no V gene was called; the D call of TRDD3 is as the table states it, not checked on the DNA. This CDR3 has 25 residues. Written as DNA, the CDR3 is TGTGCTGTGGCCCCAATCGGCATTTCCTACGACCCCAACTGGGGGATACGCGAGTGTACCGATAAACTCATCTTT. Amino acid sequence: CAVAPIGISYDPNWGIRECTDKLIF.

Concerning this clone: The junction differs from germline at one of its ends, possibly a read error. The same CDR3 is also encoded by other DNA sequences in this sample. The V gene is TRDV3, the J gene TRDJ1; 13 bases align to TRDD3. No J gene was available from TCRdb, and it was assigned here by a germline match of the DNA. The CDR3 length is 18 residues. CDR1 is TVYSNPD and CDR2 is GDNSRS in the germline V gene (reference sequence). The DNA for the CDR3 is TGTGCCTTTTACTGTACTGGGGGATACGCGGTCGGGGCCGACAAACTCATCTTT. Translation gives CAFYCTGGYAVGADKLIF.

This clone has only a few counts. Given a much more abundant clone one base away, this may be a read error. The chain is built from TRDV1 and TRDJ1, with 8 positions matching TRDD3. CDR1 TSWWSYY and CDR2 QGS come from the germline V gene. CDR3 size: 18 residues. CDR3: CAPGWRPVLGAYTDKLIF. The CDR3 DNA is TGTGCTCCTGGGTGGCGTCCTGTACTGGGGGCGTACACCGATAAACTCATCTTT.

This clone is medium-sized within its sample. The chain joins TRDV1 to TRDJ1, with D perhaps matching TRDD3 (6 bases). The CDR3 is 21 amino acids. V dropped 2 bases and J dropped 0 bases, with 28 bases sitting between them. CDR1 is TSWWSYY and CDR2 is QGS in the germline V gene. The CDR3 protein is CALGEKLLYDSWGYYTDKLIF. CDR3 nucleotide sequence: TGTGCTCTTGGGGAAAAACTGTTGTATGATAGCTGGGGCTACTACACCGATAAACTCATCTTT.

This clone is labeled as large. The CDR3 coding sequence is TGTGCTCTTGGGGATTTGGGGCAAATGATTCCCCCGGTACTGGGGGATACGACTAAACTCATCTTT. This encodes CALGDLGQMIPPVLGDTTKLIF. The chain couples TRDV1 to TRDJ1; TRDD3 matches 13 bases. Germline V gene data show CDR1 as TSWWSYY and CDR2 as QGS. The CDR3 consists of 22 residues. J lost 7 bases, V lost 3 bases, and 26 bases had no gene match.

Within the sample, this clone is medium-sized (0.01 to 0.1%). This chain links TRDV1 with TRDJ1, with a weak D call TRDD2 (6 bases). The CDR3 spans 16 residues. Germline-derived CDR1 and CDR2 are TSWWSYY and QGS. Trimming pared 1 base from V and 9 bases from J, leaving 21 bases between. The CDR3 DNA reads TGTGCTCTTGGGGAACAAGCCGATCTCCTACGGGGGGAACTCATCTTT. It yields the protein CALGEQADLLRGELIF.

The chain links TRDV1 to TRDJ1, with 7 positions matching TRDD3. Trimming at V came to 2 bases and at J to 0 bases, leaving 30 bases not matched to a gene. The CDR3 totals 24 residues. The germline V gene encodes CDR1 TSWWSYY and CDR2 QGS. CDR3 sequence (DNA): TGTGCTCTTGGGGAATTGAAACCTACCCATGGGTGGGGGACCTCGGGAACGTACACCGATAAACTCATCTTT. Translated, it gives CALGELKPTHGWGTSGTYTDKLIF.

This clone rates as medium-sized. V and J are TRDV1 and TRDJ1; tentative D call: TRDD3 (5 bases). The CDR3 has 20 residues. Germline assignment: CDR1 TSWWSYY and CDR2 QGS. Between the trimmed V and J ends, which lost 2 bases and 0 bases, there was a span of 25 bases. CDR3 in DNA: TGTGCTCTTGGGGAAAAGGGGAGGGGTCAAGGGGGCCGGTACACCGATAAACTCATCTTT. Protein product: CALGEKGRGQGGRYTDKLIF.

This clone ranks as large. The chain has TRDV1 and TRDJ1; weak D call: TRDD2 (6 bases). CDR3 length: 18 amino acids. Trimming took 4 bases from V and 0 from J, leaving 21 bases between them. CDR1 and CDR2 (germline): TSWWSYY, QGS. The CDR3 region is CALGAILPPKAYTDKLIF. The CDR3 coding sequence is TGTGCTCTTGGGGCCATCCTTCCCCCGAAAGCCTACACCGATAAACTCATCTTT.

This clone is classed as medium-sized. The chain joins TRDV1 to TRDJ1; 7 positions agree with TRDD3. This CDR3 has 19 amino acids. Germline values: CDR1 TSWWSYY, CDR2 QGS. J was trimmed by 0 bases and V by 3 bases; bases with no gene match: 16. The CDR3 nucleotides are TGTGCTCTTGGGGATGGTACTCGGGGTCGTCTGGGGGACACCGATAAACTCATCTTT. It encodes CALGDGTRGRLGDTDKLIF.

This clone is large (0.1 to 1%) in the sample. For the CDR3, the DNA is TGTGCCTTTTCACTCCCTATACTGGGGGACGTCGATAAACTCATCTTT. Translated: CAFSLPILGDVDKLIF. This chain uses TRDV3 with TRDJ1; 9 bases are a match to TRDD3. The CDR3 totals 16 residues. V lost 2 bases, J lost 4 bases, and 14 bases stayed unmatched. CDR1 is TVYSNPD and CDR2 is GDNSRS in the germline V gene (reference sequence).

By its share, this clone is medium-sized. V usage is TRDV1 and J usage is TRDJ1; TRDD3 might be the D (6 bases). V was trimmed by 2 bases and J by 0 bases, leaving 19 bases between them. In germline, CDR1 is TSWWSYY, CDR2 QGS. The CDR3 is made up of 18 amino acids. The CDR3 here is CALGEIPTRVGDTDKLIF. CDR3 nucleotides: TGTGCTCTTGGGGAAATCCCCACTAGGGTGGGGGACACCGATAAACTCATCTTT.

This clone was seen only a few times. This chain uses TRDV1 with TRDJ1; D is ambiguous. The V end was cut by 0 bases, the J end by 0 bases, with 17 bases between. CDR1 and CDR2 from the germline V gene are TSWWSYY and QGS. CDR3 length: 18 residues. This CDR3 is CALGELGSGALNTDKLIF. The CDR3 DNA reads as TGTGCTCTTGGGGAACTTGGGTCCGGGGCCCTTAACACCGATAAACTCATCTTT.

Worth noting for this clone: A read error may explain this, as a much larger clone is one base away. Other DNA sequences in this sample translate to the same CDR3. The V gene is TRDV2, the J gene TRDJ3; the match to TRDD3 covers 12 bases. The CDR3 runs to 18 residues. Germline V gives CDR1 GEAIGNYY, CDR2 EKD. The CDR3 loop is CACDLLGDTSWDTRQMFF. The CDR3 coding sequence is TGTGCTTGTGACTTACTGGGGGATACATCCTGGGACACCCGACAGATGTTTTTC.

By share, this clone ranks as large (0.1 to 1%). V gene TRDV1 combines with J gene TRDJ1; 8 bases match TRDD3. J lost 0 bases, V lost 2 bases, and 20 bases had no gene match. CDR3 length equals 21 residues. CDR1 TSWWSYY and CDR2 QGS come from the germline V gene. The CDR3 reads CALGEVKLYWGLRKYTDKLIF. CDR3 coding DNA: TGTGCTCTTGGGGAAGTCAAACTGTACTGGGGGTTACGGAAGTACACCGATAAACTCATCTTT.

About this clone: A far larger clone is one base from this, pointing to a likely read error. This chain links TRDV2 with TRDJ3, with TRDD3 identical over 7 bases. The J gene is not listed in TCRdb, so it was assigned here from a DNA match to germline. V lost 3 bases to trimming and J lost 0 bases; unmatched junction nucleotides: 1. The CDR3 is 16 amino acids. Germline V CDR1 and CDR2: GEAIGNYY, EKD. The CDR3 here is CACDWGSSWDTRQMFF. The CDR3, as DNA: TGTGCCTGTGACTGGGGGAGCTCCTGGGACACCCGACAGATGTTTTTC.

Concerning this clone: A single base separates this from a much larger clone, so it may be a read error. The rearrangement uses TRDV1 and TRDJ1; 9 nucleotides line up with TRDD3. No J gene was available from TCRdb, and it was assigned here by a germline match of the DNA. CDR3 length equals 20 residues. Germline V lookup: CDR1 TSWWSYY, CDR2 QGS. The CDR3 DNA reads TGTGCTCTTGGAGAACTTACTGGGGGACTCTACAATGAGTACACCGATAAACTCATCTTT. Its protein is CALGELTGGLYNEYTDKLIF.

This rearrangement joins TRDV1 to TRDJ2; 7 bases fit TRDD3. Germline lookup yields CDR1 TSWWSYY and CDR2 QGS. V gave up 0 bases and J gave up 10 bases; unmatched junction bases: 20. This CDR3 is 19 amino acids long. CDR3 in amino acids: CALGELRRRWDTTGEQLFF. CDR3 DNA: TGTGCTCTTGGGGAACTACGTCGGAGGTGGGATACTACGGGGGAACAACTCTTCTTT.

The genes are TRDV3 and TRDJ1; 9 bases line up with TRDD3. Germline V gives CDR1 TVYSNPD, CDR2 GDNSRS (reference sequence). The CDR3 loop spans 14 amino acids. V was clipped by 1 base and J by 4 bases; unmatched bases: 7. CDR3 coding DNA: TGTGCCTTTACCTATCGGGGATACGACGATAAACTCATCTTT. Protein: CAFTYRGYDDKLIF.

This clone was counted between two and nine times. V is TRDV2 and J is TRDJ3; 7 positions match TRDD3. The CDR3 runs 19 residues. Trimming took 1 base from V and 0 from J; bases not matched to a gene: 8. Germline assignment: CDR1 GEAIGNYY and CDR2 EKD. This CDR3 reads CACDTAGGRSSWDTRQMFF. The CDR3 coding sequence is TGTGCCTGTGACACGGCTGGGGGGCGAAGCTCCTGGGACACCCGACAGATGTTTTTC.

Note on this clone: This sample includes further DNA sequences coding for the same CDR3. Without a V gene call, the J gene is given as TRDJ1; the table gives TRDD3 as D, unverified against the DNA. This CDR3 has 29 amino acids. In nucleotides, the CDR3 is TGTGCTCTTGGGGAACGGAACTACGTCCTACCGTACTGGGGGATACTTAAAGTACTACCCCTCGAATACACCGATAAACTCATCTTT. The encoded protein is CALGERNYVLPYWGILKVLPLEYTDKLIF.